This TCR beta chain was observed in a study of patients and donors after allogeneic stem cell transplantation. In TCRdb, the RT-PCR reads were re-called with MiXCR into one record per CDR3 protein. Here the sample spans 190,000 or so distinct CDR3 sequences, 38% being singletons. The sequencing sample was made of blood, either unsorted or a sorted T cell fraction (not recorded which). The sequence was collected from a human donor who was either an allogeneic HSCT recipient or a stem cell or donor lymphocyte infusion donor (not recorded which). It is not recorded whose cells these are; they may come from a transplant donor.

CDR3 loop: CSAERQGTYEQYF. The CDR3 bases are TGCAGTGCTGAAAGACAGGGGACGTACGAGCAGTACTTC. V gene TRBV20-1 combines with J gene TRBJ2-7, with TRBD1 matching over 8 bases. V lost 5 bases to trimming and J lost 4 bases; unmatched junction nucleotides: 7. Germline-derived CDR1 and CDR2 are DFQATT and SNEGSKA (reference sequence). The CDR3 covers 13 residues.